This TCR beta chain was sequenced during a study of blood T cells in healthy people across ages (dated by TCRdb to 2014 to 2015). Regarding the study in general: Template switching captured roughly one uniquely barcoded TCR beta cDNA molecule per two T cells in model experiments. Using deep sequencing normalized with unique cDNA molecular identifiers, the study measured how TCR beta repertoire diversity changes with age. The donors were split into four age groups: young (average about 15 years), middle-aged (over 35), aged (over 55) and long-lived (approximately 80). To avoid experimental bias, donors of different ages were distributed randomly across sequencing lanes. The study analyzed two additional independent replicas of 1 million unique cDNA reads from the same blood draw for two donors, one aged 18 to 30 and one aged 80 or older. Beyond this particular receptor, the publication reports: Observed TCR beta diversity correlated strongly with the percentage of naive T cells measured by flow cytometry. Observed TCR beta diversity per million T cells fell roughly linearly with age, and a significant reduction was already apparent by age roughly 40. Compared with the aged group, more naive CD4+ T cells, fewer expanded clones and increased TCR diversity were shown by the long-lived group, suggesting age selection. Donor CMV infection status was unknown, potentially confounding age-related changes in expanded clonotypes. Bulk unsorted PBMC profiling prevented conclusive comparison of naive and antigen-experienced compartments. Estimates of total diversity based on one million sequenced T cells were regarded as lower bounds and as underestimates.

As concerns this clonotype: The antigen this receptor binds is unknown. Base qualities are not provided; no much larger clone lies one nucleotide away.

V sheds 0 bases and J sheds 10 bases, leaving 14 bases between their ends. The CDR3 starts with the cysteine, ends with the phenylalanine, and has 13 residues. The DNA shown is the 39-base CDR3, in frame from base 1. The germline V gene (reference sequence) yields DFQATT for CDR1 and SNEGSKA for CDR2. The approximately 39 donors, aged about 6 to 95 years, were systemically healthy Caucasian individuals from Russia. Each donor gave approximately 10 milliliters of peripheral blood, collected into EDTA-treated Vacutainer tubes. Ficoll-Paque density-gradient centrifugation was used to isolate PBMCs, with at least 6 million per sample. Trizol reagent was used to extract total RNA from the PBMCs, yielding at least 6 micrograms per sample. Naive CD45RAhigh/CD27high T cell percentages were measured by flow cytometry on a PBMC aliquot from every donor. Library generation was performed with 5' RACE. The sample was run on an Illumina HiSeq 2500. A second roughly 6 to 12 cycle PCR used a sample-barcoded 5' primer and a J-beta primer mix. A unique molecular identifier was introduced onto each TCR beta cDNA molecule by a template-switch 5' adaptor carrying 12 random nucleotides. Each sample yielded at least 2.5 million CDR3-containing paired-end reads. The Mint cDNA synthesis kit, primed by a TRBC-specific oligonucleotide, was used to synthesize first-strand cDNA from all RNA. All cDNA was treated with uracil-DNA glycosylase and then went through a first 18-cycle PCR with the universal primers M1SS and BC2_uni_R. As for the original processing: For normalization, 1 million high-quality reads, each with a distinct molecular identifier, were randomly selected from each sample. Instead of being binned into consensus sequences, reads that shared molecular identifiers were thrown out. CDR3 identification, clonotype clustering and error correction used MiTCR with a Q25 quality threshold and the strictest error-elimination algorithm. Lower-bound total TCR beta diversity was estimated with a nonparametric unseen species model using Euler transformation. TCRdb applied fastp at Q25 and MiXCR to the public reads, then kept only in-frame beta chains. CDR3 protein duplicates are merged, each entry listing the most common genes and DNA. The V and J calls and clone size are TCRdb's, not the authors'. The sample yields fewer than 1,000,000 distinct CDR3 sequences; approximately 48% were counted once. The ten largest clones represent approximately 19% of the sample.

The sequence derives from a man between 60 and 70 years old in good health. The rearrangement combines TRBV20-1 with TRBJ2-3, with TRBD1 as a weak D call on 6 bases. Sequenced: blood. The CDR3 here reads CSARDLQGSPQYF. The nucleotide sequence is given as TGCAGTGCTAGAGATCTTCAGGGGAGCCCGCAGTATTTT.